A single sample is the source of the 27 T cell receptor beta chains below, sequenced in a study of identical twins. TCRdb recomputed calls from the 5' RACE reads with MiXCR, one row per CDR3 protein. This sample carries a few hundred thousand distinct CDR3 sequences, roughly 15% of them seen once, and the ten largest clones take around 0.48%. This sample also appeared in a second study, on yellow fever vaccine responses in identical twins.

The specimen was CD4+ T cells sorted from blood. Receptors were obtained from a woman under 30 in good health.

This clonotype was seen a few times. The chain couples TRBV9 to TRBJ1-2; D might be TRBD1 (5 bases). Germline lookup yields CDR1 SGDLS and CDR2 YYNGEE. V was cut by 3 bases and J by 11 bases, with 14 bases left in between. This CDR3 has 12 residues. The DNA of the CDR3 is TGTGCCAGCAGCGGGCTTTCAGGGCCATACACCTTC. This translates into CASSGLSGPYTF. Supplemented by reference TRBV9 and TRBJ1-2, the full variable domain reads DSGVTQTPKHLITATGQRVTLRCSPRSGDLSVYWYQQSLDQGLQFLIQYYNGEERAKGNILERFSAQQFPDLHSELNLSSLELGDSALYFCASSGLSGPYTFGSGTRLTVV.

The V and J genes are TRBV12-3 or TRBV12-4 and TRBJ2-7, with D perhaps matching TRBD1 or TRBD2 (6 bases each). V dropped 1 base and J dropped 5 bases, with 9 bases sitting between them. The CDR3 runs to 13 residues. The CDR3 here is CASSLGGANEQYV. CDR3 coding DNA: TGTGCCAGCAGTTTAGGGGGGGCTAACGAGCAGTACGTC.

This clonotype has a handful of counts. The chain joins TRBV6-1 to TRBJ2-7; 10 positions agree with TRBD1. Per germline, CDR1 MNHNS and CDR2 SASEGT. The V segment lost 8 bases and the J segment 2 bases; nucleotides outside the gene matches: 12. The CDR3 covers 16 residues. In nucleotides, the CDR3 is TGTGCCAGCCCGACGGACAGGGGGATTTCTACCTACGAGCAGTACGTC. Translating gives CASPTDRGISTYEQYV.

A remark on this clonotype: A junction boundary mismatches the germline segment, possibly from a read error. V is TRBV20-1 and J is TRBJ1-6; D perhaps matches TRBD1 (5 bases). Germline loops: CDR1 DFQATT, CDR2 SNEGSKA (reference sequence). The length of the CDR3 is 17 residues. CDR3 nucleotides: TGCTGTGCTAGAGATCTCCGGGCAGGGCTTTTCGATTCACCCCTCCACTTT. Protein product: CCARDLRAGLFDSPLHF.

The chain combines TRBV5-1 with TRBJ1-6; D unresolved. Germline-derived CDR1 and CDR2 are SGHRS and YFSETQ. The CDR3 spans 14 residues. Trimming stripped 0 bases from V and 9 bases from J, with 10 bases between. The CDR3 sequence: CASSLGQESSPLHF. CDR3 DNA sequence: TGCGCCAGCAGCTTGGGGCAGGAAAGTTCACCCCTCCACTTT.

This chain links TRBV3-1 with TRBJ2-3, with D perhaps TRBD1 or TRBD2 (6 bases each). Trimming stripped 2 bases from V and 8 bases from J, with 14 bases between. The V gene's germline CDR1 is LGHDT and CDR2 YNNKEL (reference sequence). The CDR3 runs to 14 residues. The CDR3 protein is CASSQSRGPGTQYF. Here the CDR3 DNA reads TGTGCCAGCAGCCAATCTCGGGGGCCGGGTACGCAGTATTTT.

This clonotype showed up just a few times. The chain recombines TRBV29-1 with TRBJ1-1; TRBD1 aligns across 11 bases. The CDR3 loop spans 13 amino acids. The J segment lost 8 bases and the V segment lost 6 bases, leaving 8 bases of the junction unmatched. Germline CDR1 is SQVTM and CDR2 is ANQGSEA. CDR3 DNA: TGCAGCGTCGGGACAGGGGGAAGCTTGGAAGCTTTCTTT. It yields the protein CSVGTGGSLEAFF. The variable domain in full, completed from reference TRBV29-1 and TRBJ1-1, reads SAVISQKPSRDICQRGTSLTIQCQVDSQVTMMFWYRQQPGQSLTLIATANQGSEATYESGFVIDKFPISRPNLTFSTLTVSNMSPEDSSIYLCSVGTGGSLEAFFGQGTRLTVV.

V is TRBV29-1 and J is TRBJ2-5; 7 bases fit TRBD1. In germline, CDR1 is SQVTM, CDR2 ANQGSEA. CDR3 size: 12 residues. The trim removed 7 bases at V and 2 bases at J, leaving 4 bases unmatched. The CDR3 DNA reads TGCAGCGCCTTACAGGGGCAAGAGACCCAGTACTTC. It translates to CSALQGQETQYF.

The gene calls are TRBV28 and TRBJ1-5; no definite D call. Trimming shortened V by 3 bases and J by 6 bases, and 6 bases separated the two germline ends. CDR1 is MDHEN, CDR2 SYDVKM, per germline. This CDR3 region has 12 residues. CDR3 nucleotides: TGTGCCAGCAGTTTTGAATTTCAGCCCCAGCATTTT. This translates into CASSFEFQPQHF. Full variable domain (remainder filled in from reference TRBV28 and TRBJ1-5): DVKVTQSSRYLVKRTGEKVFLECVQDMDHENMFWYRQDPGLGLRLIYFSYDVKMKEKGDIPEGYSVSREKKERFSLILESASTNQTSMYLCASSFEFQPQHFGDGTRLSIL.

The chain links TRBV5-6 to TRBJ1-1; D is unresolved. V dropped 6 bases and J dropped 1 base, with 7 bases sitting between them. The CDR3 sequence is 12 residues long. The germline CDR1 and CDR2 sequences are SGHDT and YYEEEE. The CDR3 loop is CASTYWNTEAFF. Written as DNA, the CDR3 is TGTGCCAGCACCTACTGGAACACTGAAGCTTTCTTT.

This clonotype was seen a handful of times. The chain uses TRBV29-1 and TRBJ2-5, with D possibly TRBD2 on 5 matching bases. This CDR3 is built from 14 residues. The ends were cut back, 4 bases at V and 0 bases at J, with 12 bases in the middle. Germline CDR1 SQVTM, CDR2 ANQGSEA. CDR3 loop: CSVVASRYQETQYF. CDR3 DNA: TGCAGCGTTGTGGCTAGCCGGTACCAAGAGACCCAGTACTTC.

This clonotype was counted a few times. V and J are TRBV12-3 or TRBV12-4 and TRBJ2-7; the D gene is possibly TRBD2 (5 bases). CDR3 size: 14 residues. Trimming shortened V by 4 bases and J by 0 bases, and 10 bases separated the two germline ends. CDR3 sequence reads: CASSYEAGSYEQYF. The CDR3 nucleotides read TGTGCCAGCAGTTACGAGGCGGGCTCCTACGAGCAGTACTTC.

The CDR3 region has the DNA TGCGCCAGCAGCGGAAGCGGGAGGGATTACAATGAGCAGTTCTTC. It is translated as CASSGSGRDYNEQFF. J is TRBJ2-1 and V is TRBV5-1; 10 positions agree with TRBD2. After removal of 4 bases from V and 4 bases from J, the junction contained 5 bases not matched to a gene. Germline loops: CDR1 SGHRS, CDR2 YFSETQ. The CDR3 is 15 residues long.

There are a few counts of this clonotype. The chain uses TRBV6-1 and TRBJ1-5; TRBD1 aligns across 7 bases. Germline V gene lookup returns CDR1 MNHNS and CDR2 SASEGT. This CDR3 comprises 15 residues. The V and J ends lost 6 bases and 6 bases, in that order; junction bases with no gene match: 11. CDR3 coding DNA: TGTGCCAGCAGGCCCGCAGGGGGTGCAGCTCAGCCCCAGCATTTT. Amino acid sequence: CASRPAGGAAQPQHF.

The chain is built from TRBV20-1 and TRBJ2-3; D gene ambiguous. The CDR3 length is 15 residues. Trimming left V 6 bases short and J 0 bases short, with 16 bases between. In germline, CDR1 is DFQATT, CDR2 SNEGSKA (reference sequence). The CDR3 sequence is CSARVPYTSTDTQYF. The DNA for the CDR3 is TGCAGTGCCCGTGTCCCTTACACGAGCACAGATACGCAGTATTTT.

In nucleotides, the CDR3 is TGTGCCAGCAGTCGCGGACAGAGGGAGCAGTACTTC. Translation gives CASSRGQREQYF. The chain recombines TRBV12-3 or TRBV12-4 with TRBJ2-7; maybe TRBD1 (6 bases). CDR3 length: 12 residues. V gave up 5 bases and J gave up 7 bases, with 12 bases separating them.

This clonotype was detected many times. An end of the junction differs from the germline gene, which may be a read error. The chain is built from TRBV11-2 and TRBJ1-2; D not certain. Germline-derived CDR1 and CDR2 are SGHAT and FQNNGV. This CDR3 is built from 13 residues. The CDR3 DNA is TGTGCCAGCAGCCCGGACGGGAACTATGGCTACACTTTC. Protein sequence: CASSPDGNYGYTF.

The CDR3 sequence is CASTGPKRTQYF. In nucleotides, the CDR3 is TGTGCCAGCACCGGCCCCAAGCGGACCCAGTACTTC. The chain couples TRBV6-5 to TRBJ2-5; no definite D call. The V gene's germline CDR1 is MNHEY and CDR2 SVGAGI. V lost 7 bases, J lost 7 bases, and 13 bases lay in between. The CDR3 length is 12 residues.

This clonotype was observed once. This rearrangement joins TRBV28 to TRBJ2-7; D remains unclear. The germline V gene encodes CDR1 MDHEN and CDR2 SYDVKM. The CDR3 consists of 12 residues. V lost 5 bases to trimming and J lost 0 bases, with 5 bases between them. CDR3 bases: TGTGCCAGCAGTCGGGCCTCCTACGAGCAGTACTTC. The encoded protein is CASSRASYEQYF.

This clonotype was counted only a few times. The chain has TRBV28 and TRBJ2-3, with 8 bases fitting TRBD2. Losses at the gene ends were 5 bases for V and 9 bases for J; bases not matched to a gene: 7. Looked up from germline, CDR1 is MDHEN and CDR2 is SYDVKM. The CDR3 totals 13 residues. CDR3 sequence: CASSPHSGTTQYF. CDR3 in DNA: TGTGCCAGCAGTCCACATAGCGGGACGACGCAGTATTTT. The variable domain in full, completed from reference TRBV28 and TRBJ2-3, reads DVKVTQSSRYLVKRTGEKVFLECVQDMDHENMFWYRQDPGLGLRLIYFSYDVKMKEKGDIPEGYSVSREKKERFSLILESASTNQTSMYLCASSPHSGTTQYFGPGTRLTVL.

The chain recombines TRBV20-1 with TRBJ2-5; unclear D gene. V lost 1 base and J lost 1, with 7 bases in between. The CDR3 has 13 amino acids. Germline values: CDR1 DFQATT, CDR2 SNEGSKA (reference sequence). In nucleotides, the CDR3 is TGCAGTGCTAGAGTACAGTCCCAAGAGACCCAGTACTTC. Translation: CSARVQSQETQYF.

CDR3 region: CSASLLAGGLSSYNEQFF. The CDR3 nucleotides are TGCAGTGCTAGTCTGCTAGCGGGAGGTTTGAGCTCCTACAATGAGCAGTTCTTC. The chain has TRBV20-1 and TRBJ2-1; TRBD2 aligns across 11 bases. The germline CDR1 and CDR2 sequences are DFQATT and SNEGSKA (reference sequence). The CDR3 has 18 amino acids. J was trimmed by 0 bases and V by 3 bases; bases with no gene match: 10.

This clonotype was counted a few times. In DNA form, the CDR3 reads TGTGCCAGCAGTTTGGGGACCGCTGGGGAGCAGTACTTC. Its translation is CASSLGTAGEQYF. The chain joins TRBV28 to TRBJ2-7, with D perhaps TRBD1 or TRBD2 (5 bases each). From germline, CDR1 is MDHEN and CDR2 SYDVKM. The CDR3 is 13 residues long. V shed 3 bases and J shed 7 bases, with 13 bases lying between them.

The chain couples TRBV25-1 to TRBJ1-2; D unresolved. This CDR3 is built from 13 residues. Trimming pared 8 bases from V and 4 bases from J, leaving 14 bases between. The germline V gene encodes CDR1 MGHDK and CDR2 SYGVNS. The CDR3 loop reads CASREAMGYGYTF. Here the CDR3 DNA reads TGTGCCAGCCGCGAGGCGATGGGCTATGGCTACACCTTC.

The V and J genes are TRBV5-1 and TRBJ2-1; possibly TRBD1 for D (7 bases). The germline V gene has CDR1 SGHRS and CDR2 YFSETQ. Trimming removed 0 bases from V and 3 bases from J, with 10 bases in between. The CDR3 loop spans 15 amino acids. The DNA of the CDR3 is TGCGCCAGCAGCTTGGACCAGGGGGGCTACAATGAGCAGTTCTTC. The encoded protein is CASSLDQGGYNEQFF.

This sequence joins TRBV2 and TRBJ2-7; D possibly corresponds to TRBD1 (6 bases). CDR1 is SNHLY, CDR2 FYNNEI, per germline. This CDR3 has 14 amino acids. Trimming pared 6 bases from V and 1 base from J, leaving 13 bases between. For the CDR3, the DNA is TGTGCCAGCAGGAAACGGGACAATTCCTACGAGCAGTACTTC. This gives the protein CASRKRDNSYEQYF. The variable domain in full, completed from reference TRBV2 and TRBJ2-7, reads EPEVTQTPSHQVTQMGQEVILRCVPISNHLYFYWYRQILGQKVEFLVSFYNNEISEKSEIFDDQFSVERPDGSNFTLKIRSTKLEDSAMYFCASRKRDNSYEQYFGPGTRLTVT.

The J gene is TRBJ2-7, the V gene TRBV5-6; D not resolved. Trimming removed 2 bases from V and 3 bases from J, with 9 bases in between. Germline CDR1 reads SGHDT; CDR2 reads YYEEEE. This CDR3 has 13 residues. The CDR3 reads CASSLDTNYEQYV. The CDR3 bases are TGTGCCAGCAGCTTAGACACCAACTACGAGCAGTACGTC.